Described below is a single T cell receptor (beta chain) sequence and its context. It has no known antigen specificity. The input lacks base qualities; no much larger clone sits a single base away. Library generation was performed with the immunoSEQ multiplex PCR assay. In its TCRdb copy, this immuneACCESS table keeps in-frame sequences only and misses some clones. Where compared with another copy, unresolved V genes explain less than half of these, and the others have no known cause. The sample table shows 100,000 to 150,000 clones, and approximately 92% are seen once. The biggest ten clones account for 0.5% to 0.7% of the sample. This sample was taken from a study of control samples from healthy donors and cancer patients (dated by TCRdb to between 2020 and 2021). Per the germline V gene, ENHRY is the CDR1 and SYGVKD is the CDR2. Trimming takes 6 bases from V and 5 bases from J, and the germline ends sit 8 bases apart. The cysteine opens and the phenylalanine closes a CDR3 of 12 amino acids. The kept DNA is CDR3 alone, 36 bases in frame from the first base.

The chain uses TRBV10-3 and TRBJ2-1; no D segment can be confidently identified. The sequence was obtained from an older man with head and neck cancer. Sequenced sample: PBMCs. The DNA sequence is as follows: TGTGCCATCAGGCAACTGAACAATGAGCAGTTCTTC. It translates as CAIRQLNNEQFF.